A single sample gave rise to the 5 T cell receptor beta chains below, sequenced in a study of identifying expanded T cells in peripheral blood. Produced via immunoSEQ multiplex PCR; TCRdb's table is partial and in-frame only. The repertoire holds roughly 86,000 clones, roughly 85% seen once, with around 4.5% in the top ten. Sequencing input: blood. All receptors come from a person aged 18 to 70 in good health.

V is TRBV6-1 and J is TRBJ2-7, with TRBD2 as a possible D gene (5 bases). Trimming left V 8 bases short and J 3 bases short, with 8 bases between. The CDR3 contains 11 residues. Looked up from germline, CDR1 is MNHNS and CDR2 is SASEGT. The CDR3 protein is CASPGDYEQYF. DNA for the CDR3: TGTGCCAGCCCCGGGGACTACGAGCAGTACTTC.

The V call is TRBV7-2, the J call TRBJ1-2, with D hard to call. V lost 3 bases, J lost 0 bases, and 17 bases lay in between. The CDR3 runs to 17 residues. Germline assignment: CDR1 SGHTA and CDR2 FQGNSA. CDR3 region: CASSFYSPYKTNYGYTF. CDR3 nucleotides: TGTGCCAGCAGCTTTTACAGTCCGTATAAGACTAACTATGGCTACACCTTC.

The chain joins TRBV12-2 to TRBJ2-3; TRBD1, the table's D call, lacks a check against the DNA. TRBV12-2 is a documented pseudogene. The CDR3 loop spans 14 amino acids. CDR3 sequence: CASRHRQGTDTQYF. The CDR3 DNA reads TGTGCAAGTCGTCACCGACAGGGCACAGATACGCAGTATTTT.

The CDR3 sequence is CASREITGDSYEQYF. Here the CDR3 DNA reads TGTGCCAGCAGGGAAATTACAGGGGATTCCTACGAGCAGTACTTC. This sequence joins TRBV2 and TRBJ2-5; 7 nucleotides line up with TRBD1. The J call may be in error: the DNA end matches TRBJ2-7 better. Germline CDR1 SNHLY, CDR2 FYNNEI. This CDR3 spans 15 amino acids.

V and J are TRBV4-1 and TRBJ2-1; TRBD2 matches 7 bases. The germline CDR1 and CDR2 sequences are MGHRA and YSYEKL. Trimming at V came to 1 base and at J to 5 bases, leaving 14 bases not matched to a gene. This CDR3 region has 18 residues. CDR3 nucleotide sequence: TGCGCCAGCAGCCAAGGCCCCTGGATGGCGGGGGACGACAATGAGCAGTTCTTC. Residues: CASSQGPWMAGDDNEQFF.